These 3 T cell receptor beta chains share one sample of origin, sequenced in a study of Ad26.COV2.S vaccination and SARS-CoV-2 variants. Sequenced by immunoSEQ multiplex PCR; TCRdb stores in-frame clones only, minus some. The table lists around 300,000 clones, about nine tenths of them singletons. Treatment noted: over 15 received Ad26.COV2.S at low or high dose, single or two shots; about 5 received placebo; per-sample allocation not given. Samples were taken on day 63 after the first vaccine or placebo injection. The sequences come from peripheral blood, collected in a trial of Ad26.COV2.S vaccine versus placebo. All receptors derive from a person between 18 and 65 years old who received the Ad26.COV2.S COVID-19 vaccine or a placebo.

The V call is TRBV7-2, the J call TRBJ2-7, with 10 bases matching TRBD1. The CDR3 is 15 residues long. The V and J ends lost 4 bases and 5 bases, in that order; junction bases with no gene match: 8. Germline V gene sequence: CDR1 SGHTA, CDR2 FQGNSA. The CDR3 reads CASSSSPGQGNEQYF. DNA for the CDR3: TGTGCCAGCAGCTCCTCTCCGGGACAGGGGAACGAGCAGTACTTC.

This chain uses TRBV28 with TRBJ2-7; D gene unclear. Germline V gives CDR1 MDHEN, CDR2 SYDVKM. The CDR3 consists of 14 residues. The V end was cut by 4 bases, the J end by 1 base, with 11 bases between. CDR3 sequence: CASSSFKASYEQYF. The CDR3 DNA is TGTGCCAGCAGTTCCTTTAAAGCGTCCTACGAGCAGTACTTC. The full variable domain, rest sourced from reference TRBV28 and TRBJ2-7, is DVKVTQSSRYLVKRTGEKVFLECVQDMDHENMFWYRQDPGLGLRLIYFSYDVKMKEKGDIPEGYSVSREKKERFSLILESASTNQTSMYLCASSSFKASYEQYFGPGTRLTVT.

The chain couples TRBV5-1 to TRBJ2-1, with 8 bases identical to TRBD1. Germline V CDR1 and CDR2: SGHRS, YFSETQ. Unmatched junction bases numbered 16, after V lost 2 bases and J lost 6 bases. CDR3 length: 18 residues. In DNA form, the CDR3 reads TGCGCCAGCAGCTTTCAAGCGGGCCCAGGGGGCTCCGGCAATGAGCAGTTCTTC. Translated: CASSFQAGPGGSGNEQFF.